A selection of T cell receptor beta chains follows, all from one sample in a study of blood T cell repertoires in COVID-19. TCRdb keeps only in-frame clones here, not all; method: immunoSEQ multiplex PCR. The sample has over 150,000 clones; about 89% are singletons. The sample comprised peripheral blood. All receptors come from a man in his late teens or twenties who had recovered from COVID-19. Each CDR3 is given with its conserved first and last residue. The D gene is left open where the match is weak. Clone sizes are given selectively: once, few, many, or a class where the clone is expanded.

>TRBV12-3/TRBV12-4|NA|NA|TRBJ2-7
TGTGCCAGCAGTTTACGGGACGAGCAGTACTTC
CASSLRDEQYF
>TRBV7-2|NA|TRBD1|TRBJ2-7
TGTGCCAGCAGTCAGCGGGGACAGGGATCGTACGAGCAGTACTTC
CASSQRGQGSYEQYF
>TRBV24-1|NA|TRBD2|TRBJ2-7
TGTGCCACGCATGCCACTAGCGGGAGGGCGGGCGAGCAGTACTTC
CATHATSGRAGEQYF
>TRBV7-3|NA|NA|TRBJ1-1
TGTGCCAGCAGCTTACAGGAGAACACTGAAGCTTTCTTT
CASSLQENTEAFF
>TRBV4-3|NA|NA|TRBJ2-3
TGCGCCAGCAGCCAAGATTTTAGTCTGGATACGCAGTATTTT
CASSQDFSLDTQYF
>TRBV7-9|NA|NA|TRBJ1-5
TGTGCCAGCAGCCCAGGGGCTGGCAATCAGCCCCAGCATTTT
CASSPGAGNQPQHF
>TRBV11-2|NA|NA|TRBJ1-2
TGTGCCAGCAGAAATAGACAGCGACCTAACTATGGCTACACCTTC
CASRNRQRPNYGYTF
>TRBV3-1/TRBV3-2|NA|TRBD1|TRBJ1-5
TGTGCCAGCAGCCATGAGGGGGCTGGGCAGCCCCAGCATTTT
CASSHEGAGQPQHF
>TRBV27|NA|TRBD1|TRBJ1-4
TGTGCCAGCAGTTCGGGACAGTGGAATGAAAAACTGTTTTTT
CASSSGQWNEKLFF
>TRBV19|NA|NA|TRBJ2-1
TGTGCCAGTAGTACCGGGACTTACAATGAGCAGTTCTTC
CASSTGTYNEQFF
>TRBV28|NA|NA|TRBJ1-4
TGTGCCAGCAGTTTAGGAGGAAAACTGTTTTTT
CASSLGGKLFF
>TRBV7-9|NA|NA|TRBJ1-5
TGTGCCAGCACCGGGGGGAATCAGCCCCAGCATTTT
CASTGGNQPQHF
>TRBV6-1|NA|TRBD1|TRBJ1-5
TGTGCCAGCAGTGAACAGGGGGTTTACCAGCCCCAGCATTTT
CASSEQGVYQPQHF
>TRBV2|NA|NA|TRBJ1-5
TGTGCCAGCAGTGGACAGAGCAATCAGCCCCAGCATTTT
CASSGQSNQPQHF
>TRBV16|once|NA|TRBJ1-1
TGTGCCAGCAGCCAATCTCTGGCCACTGAAGCTTTCTTT
CASSQSLATEAFF
>TRBV5-1|NA|NA|TRBJ2-3
TGCGCCAGCAGACAGGGAAAAGGCGCAGATACGCAGTATTTT
CASRQGKGADTQYF
>TRBV30|NA|NA|TRBJ2-5
TGTGCCTGGAGTGTAAATGGGGCGACGACCCAGTACTTC
CAWSVNGATTQYF
>TRBV28|NA|NA|TRBJ1-2
TGTGCCAGCAGTGACAGATATTATGGCTACACCTTC
CASSDRYYGYTF
>TRBV19|NA|TRBD1|TRBJ2-7
TGTGCCAGTAGGGGACAGTCTTCATACGAGCAGTACTTC
CASRGQSSYEQYF
>TRBV10-3|NA|NA|TRBJ2-7
TGTGCCATCAGTGAGTCTGGCCCGGAGCAGTACTTC
CAISESGPEQYF
>TRBV24-1|once|NA|TRBJ2-1
TGTGCCACCAGTGTAACGGAGCTCGGTGAGCAGTTCTTC
CATSVTELGEQFF
>TRBV19|NA|TRBD2|TRBJ2-5
TGTGCCAGTAGTCTCGATCCACAAGCGGGACAAGAGACCCAGTACTTC
CASSLDPQAGQETQYF
>TRBV29-1|NA|NA|TRBJ1-5
TGCAGCGTCGGGGGTAGCAATCAGCCCCAGCATTTT
CSVGGSNQPQHF
>TRBV19|NA|NA|TRBJ1-4
TGTGCCAGTAGCCGGCCGGGGAGGAGGAATGAAAAACTGTTTTTT
CASSRPGRRNEKLFF
>TRBV28|NA|TRBD1|TRBJ1-2
TGTGCCACCACTGTGATGGGACAGATATATGGCTACACCTTC
CATTVMGQIYGYTF
>TRBV7-2|NA|TRBD1|TRBJ2-5
TGTGCCAGCAGCCGCGAGGGGACAGGGGGTTTTGAGACCCAGTACTTC
CASSREGTGGFETQYF
>TRBV5-1|NA|NA|TRBJ2-7
TGCGCCAGCAGCTTGGAAATCGGGGGGCAGTACTTC
CASSLEIGGQYF
>TRBV27|NA|TRBD1|TRBJ1-2
TGTGCCAGCAGACGGACAGGGTTAAGGGTGATTGAAGGCTACACCTTC
CASRRTGLRVIEGYTF
>TRBV19|NA|TRBD2|TRBJ2-7
TGTGCCAGTAGTACTAGCGGGTTCTACGAGCAGTACTTC
CASSTSGFYEQYF
>TRBV9|NA|NA|TRBJ1-2
TGTGCCAGCAGCGCAGCGGTCGGTTGGAAAGGCTACACCTTC
CASSAAVGWKGYTF
>TRBV19|NA|NA|TRBJ1-1
TGTGCCAGTAGTGAACAGCTGAACACTGAAGCTTTCTTT
CASSEQLNTEAFF
>TRBV5-6|NA|TRBD2|TRBJ2-1
TGTGCCAGCAGCCCTACCACCGGACTAGCGGGAGGGTACAATGAGCAGTTCTTC
CASSPTTGLAGGYNEQFF
>TRBV25-1|NA|TRBD1|TRBJ2-1
TGTGCCAGCAGGGACAGGGCCAACGGGAATGAGCAGTTCTTC
CASRDRANGNEQFF
>TRBV28|NA|TRBD2|TRBJ2-5
TGTGCCAGCAGTTTGGCGTTAGCGGGCAAACAAGAGACCCAGTACTTC
CASSLALAGKQETQYF
>TRBV30|NA|NA|TRBJ1-2
TGTGCCTGGAGTCCCCAGGGAACCCCTAACTATGGCTACACCTTC
CAWSPQGTPNYGYTF
>TRBV4-3|NA|NA|TRBJ1-3
TGCGCCAGCAGCCAAGATGCCCAGTTGTCAGTCGGAAACACCATATATTTT
CASSQDAQLSVGNTIYF
>TRBV5-1|NA|NA|TRBJ2-2
TGCGCCAGCAGCTTGTTACAGTCGAACACCGGGGAGCTGTTTTTT
CASSLLQSNTGELFF
>TRBV28|NA|NA|TRBJ2-1
TGTGCCAGCAGTTCCTTTGGGGACTTACCTGGGACTGAGCAGTTCTTC
CASSSFGDLPGTEQFF
>TRBV28|NA|TRBD2|TRBJ2-7
TGTGCCAGCAGTTTAACTAGCGGCTACGAGCAGTACTTC
CASSLTSGYEQYF
>TRBV4-1|NA|NA|TRBJ2-3
TGCGCCAGCAGCCAAGATTTCGGCCGAGGAGATACGCAGTATTTT
CASSQDFGRGDTQYF
>TRBV5-1|once|NA|TRBJ1-1
TGCGCCAGCAGCTTCAACGGGAACACTGAAGCTTTCTTT
CASSFNGNTEAFF
>TRBV6-2/TRBV6-3|once|NA|TRBJ1-2
TGTGCCAGCAGTTACAACAGCCGCTATGGCTACACCTTC
CASSYNSRYGYTF
>TRBV27|NA|NA|TRBJ1-1
TGTGCCAGCAGTATAGACCCTAGGTCTGAAGCTTTCTTT
CASSIDPRSEAFF
>TRBV5-1|NA|NA|TRBJ2-2
TGCGCCAGCAGCGAACTGGGACTTCCAAACACCGCCGGGGAGCTGTTTTTT
CASSELGLPNTAGELFF
>TRBV7-6|NA|NA|TRBJ1-5
TGTGCCAGCAGCCCAGTCGGGGGACGCGGCGATCAGCCCCAGCATTTT
CASSPVGGRGDQPQHF
>TRBV28|NA|NA|TRBJ1-5
TGTGCCAGTGGATGGGGGGGTGGTACGCGTCAGCCCCAGCATTTT
CASGWGGGTRQPQHF
>TRBV6-2/TRBV6-3|NA|NA|TRBJ2-3
TGTGCCAGCAGTTACCGGCGGTTTAGCACAGATACGCAGTATTTT
CASSYRRFSTDTQYF
>TRBV27|NA|TRBD2|TRBJ2-2
TGTGCCAGCCTACCTCGAAAGACTAGCTGGTCCGGGGAGCTGTTTTTT
CASLPRKTSWSGELFF
>TRBV10-3|NA|NA|TRBJ1-1
TGTGCCACCCTATACGGTAACAGGAACACTGAAGCTTTCTTT
CATLYGNRNTEAFF